This is a list of T cell receptor beta chains from one sample in a study of T cell changes during pregnancy in multiple sclerosis. Assay used: immunoSEQ multiplex PCR; TCRdb lists only in-frame clones, some missing. The table has under 95,000 clones, 75% to 95% seen once; the top ten hold about 1.7%. The sample consisted of peripheral blood, taken after pregnancy. The receptors stem from a female donor in good health, enrolled as a control in a pregnancy study. Both conserved end residues are part of each CDR3. The D gene is left open where the match is weak. The listing skips clone size in some rows; elsewhere it reads once, few, many or a size class.

v_call	j_call	clone_size	d_call	cdr3_nt	cdr3_aa
TRBV27	TRBJ1-2	.	.	TGTGCCAGCAGTTTATCCTCATCTCAGGGGACCGGCTACACCTTC	CASSLSSSQGTGYTF
TRBV10-3	TRBJ1-2	.	.	TGTGCCATCAGGTCCCGGGACCTGGGGGGGTATGGCTACACCTTC	CAIRSRDLGGYGYTF
TRBV7-9	TRBJ2-1	.	.	TGTGCCAGCAGCTTAGTCAGGGATGAGCAGTTCTTC	CASSLVRDEQFF
TRBV27	TRBJ2-7	.	TRBD2	TGTGCCAGCAGTTTCGGGACTAGTACCGAGCAGTACTTC	CASSFGTSTEQYF
TRBV6-5	TRBJ2-1	.	TRBD2	TGTGCCAGCAGTCATAGCGGGGGGGCCTGGAATGAGCAGTTCTTC	CASSHSGGAWNEQFF
TRBV6-1	TRBJ1-6	.	.	TGTGCCATCCGGGAGGGAGGTAATTCACCCCTCCACTTT	CAIREGGNSPLHF
TRBV27	TRBJ2-3	.	.	TGTGCCAGCAGTTTACTTGCGGGGTCTAGCACAGATACGCAGTATTTT	CASSLLAGSSTDTQYF
TRBV7-9	TRBJ2-1	.	.	TGTGCCAGCAGCTTGTCTAGCGACTTGTACAATGAGCAGTTCTTC	CASSLSSDLYNEQFF
TRBV6-1	TRBJ2-7	once	TRBD1	TGTGCCAGCAGTGAGTACGGAGGGGGCGGGACAGGGGACGAGCAGTACTTC	CASSEYGGGGTGDEQYF
TRBV6-5	TRBJ2-1	.	TRBD1	TGTGCCAGCAGTTTTGGGGACAGGGTCAATGAGCAGTTCTTC	CASSFGDRVNEQFF
TRBV27	TRBJ2-4	once	.	TGTGCCAGCAGTTTATCGATAAACCCTATTGCCAAAAACATTCAGTACTTC	CASSLSINPIAKNIQYF
TRBV7-9	TRBJ1-2	.	TRBD1	TGTGCCAGCAGCTCCAGCCGGGAGGGGGCCTTCTATGGCTACACCTTC	CASSSSREGAFYGYTF
TRBV9	TRBJ2-3	.	TRBD1	TGTGCCAGCAGGGAGACGGACAGGGATTACGATACGCAGTATTTT	CASRETDRDYDTQYF
TRBV6-5	TRBJ1-2	.	TRBD1	TGTGCCAGCAGTTTACAGGGGGTGAAGGGCTACACCTTC	CASSLQGVKGYTF
TRBV6-4	TRBJ2-1	.	TRBD2	TGTGCCAGCAGGACCGAAGCGGGGGGGTCCAATGAGCAGTTCTTC	CASRTEAGGSNEQFF
TRBV5-1	TRBJ1-1	.	.	TGCGCCAGCAGCTCAGGGTCCGGGAACACTGAAGCTTTCTTT	CASSSGSGNTEAFF
TRBV4-3	TRBJ2-2	.	TRBD2	TGCGCCAGCAGCCAAGATGGGACTAGCGGACAGAACACCGGGGAGCTGTTTTTT	CASSQDGTSGQNTGELFF
TRBV4-3	TRBJ1-1	.	TRBD1	TGCGCCAGCAGCCAAGAATCGGCAGGGGGGCCAACTTTCTTT	CASSQESAGGPTFF
TRBV19	TRBJ1-2	.	.	TGTGCCACTACTCGAACCAACTATGGCTACACCTTC	CATTRTNYGYTF
TRBV28	TRBJ2-7	.	.	TGTGCCAGCAGTTTTCGGACCCGAGGGTACGAGCAGTACTTC	CASSFRTRGYEQYF
TRBV2	TRBJ1-1	.	.	TGTGCCAGCAATCTCGACATGAACACTGAAGCTTTCTTT	CASNLDMNTEAFF
TRBV4-1	TRBJ1-6	.	TRBD1	TGCGCCAGCAGCCTAGGATGGACAGGGGTAAATTCACCCCTCCACTTT	CASSLGWTGVNSPLHF
TRBV7-9	TRBJ1-1	.	TRBD1	TGTGCCAGCAGCTTAGGCGACAGGGGCTGGGACACTGAAGCTTTCTTT	CASSLGDRGWDTEAFF
TRBV2	TRBJ2-7	.	.	TGTGCCATCCGAAAAGAACTTATACCCTACGAGCAGTACTTC	CAIRKELIPYEQYF
TRBV6-1	TRBJ2-1	.	TRBD2	TGTGCCAGCAGTGAAGGGGTCCCGGGACTAGCGGGGGGGGATGAGCAGTTCTTC	CASSEGVPGLAGGDEQFF
TRBV18	TRBJ2-7	.	.	TGTGCCAGCTCACCACCGACAGTCCCTAAGTACGAGCAGTACTTC	CASSPPTVPKYEQYF
TRBV5-1	TRBJ2-2	.	TRBD2	TGCGCCAGCAGCTTTGCTAGCGGGGTCGGGGAGCTGTTTTTT	CASSFASGVGELFF
TRBV6-1	TRBJ2-6	.	.	TGTGCCAGCAGGAAAGGGGGCTCTGGGGCCAACGTCCTGACTTTC	CASRKGGSGANVLTF
TRBV5-1	TRBJ1-2	.	.	TGCGCCAGCAGCTTGGGGCCGGGAGAGATTTATGGCTACACCTTC	CASSLGPGEIYGYTF
TRBV7-9	TRBJ2-2	.	.	TGTGCTACAAACGCGAACACCGGGGAGCTGTTTTTT	CATNANTGELFF
TRBV11-2	TRBJ1-4	.	.	TGTGCCAGCAGCCGTAGGACAGTGGATAATGAAAAACTGTTTTTT	CASSRRTVDNEKLFF
TRBV28	TRBJ1-1	.	.	TGTGCCAGCAGCCGACAGGCCCCATGGGCGGCTTTCTTT	CASSRQAPWAAFF
TRBV7-2	TRBJ2-1	.	TRBD2	TGTGCCAGCAGCCCCAGGGAACGGCGGGGGGGCACTGAGCAGTTCTTC	CASSPRERRGGTEQFF
TRBV7-2	TRBJ2-2	.	.	TGTGCCAGCAGCCTGAGCCGCACCGGGGAGCTGTTTTTT	CASSLSRTGELFF
TRBV7-8	TRBJ2-3	.	.	TGTGCCAGCAGCCCTAGTGCGATCAGCACAGATACGCAGTATTTT	CASSPSAISTDTQYF
TRBV4-3	TRBJ1-1	.	TRBD1	TGCGCCAGCAGCCGAACCCCGGGACAGGGGAACACTGAAGCTTTCTTT	CASSRTPGQGNTEAFF
TRBV5-1	TRBJ2-7	.	TRBD2	TGCGCCAGCAGCAAATCGGGGGGGTACTACGAGCAGTACTTC	CASSKSGGYYEQYF
TRBV5-6	TRBJ2-3	.	.	TGTGCCAGCAGCTCGAGGACAGACGCCAAAAGCACAGATACGCAGTATTTT	CASSSRTDAKSTDTQYF
TRBV5-8	TRBJ2-1	.	TRBD2	TGTGCCAGCAGCTCGACTAGCGGGGGGGCGGGTGAGCAGTTCTTC	CASSSTSGGAGEQFF
TRBV7-9	TRBJ2-3	.	.	TGTGCCAGCAGCTTAGGGACAGAAACAGATACGCAGTATTTT	CASSLGTETDTQYF
TRBV7-9	TRBJ1-3	.	TRBD1	TGTGCCAGCAGCTTACCTGGGACAGGGGCCTCATTCTCTGGAAACACCATATATTTT	CASSLPGTGASFSGNTIYF
TRBV2	TRBJ2-3	.	TRBD1	TGTGCCAGCGAGGGACAGGCTAACACAGATACGCAGTATTTT	CASEGQANTDTQYF
TRBV19	TRBJ2-2	.	.	TGTGCCAGTAATCGAGGTGGTTACACCGGGGAGCTGTTTTTT	CASNRGGYTGELFF
TRBV5-1	TRBJ2-3	once	TRBD1	TGCGCCAGCAGCAAGGGACAGGGGACAGATACGCAGTATTTT	CASSKGQGTDTQYF
TRBV27	TRBJ2-7	.	.	TGTGCCAGCACCCCGTTGCCAGGGAAATCCTACGAGCAGTACTTC	CASTPLPGKSYEQYF
TRBV28	TRBJ2-2	.	TRBD1	TGTGCCATCAACGCCCTGGACAGGGATGGCGGGGAGCTGTTTTTT	CAINALDRDGGELFF
TRBV9	TRBJ2-7	.	TRBD2	TGTGCCAGCAGCGTAGGGGGGGGGACGGTCGCCTCGGAGCAGTACTTC	CASSVGGGTVASEQYF
TRBV5-4	TRBJ2-3	.	TRBD2	TGTGCCAGCAGCTATCGGGCTAGCGGGGGGGCTAGCACAGATACGCAGTATTTT	CASSYRASGGASTDTQYF
TRBV4-2	TRBJ2-7	.	TRBD2	TGTGCCAGCAGCCAAGATCGGCGGGGGGTAGGGGAGCAGTACTTC	CASSQDRRGVGEQYF
TRBV4-1	TRBJ2-7	.	.	TGCGCCAGCAGCCAAGATTTTGACGTACGGTCTAGGCAGTACTTC	CASSQDFDVRSRQYF
TRBV5-3	TRBJ1-2	.	.	TGTGCCAGAAGCTACTCGCCGAGGTTTTTCTATGGCTACACCTTC	CARSYSPRFFYGYTF